This T cell receptor beta chain originates from a study of blood T cells in healthy people across ages. Worth noting for this clonotype: As yet, its antigen is unknown.

Drawing of peripheral blood yielded 8.5 to 10 milliliters from each donor. The second PCR ran roughly 6 to 11 cycles with a sample-barcoded 5' primer and J-beta primers. MiXCR, applied by TCRdb to the 5' RACE reads, yields one record per CDR3 protein. The data hold roughly 1,800,000 distinct CDR3 sequences, with around half observed a single time. Germline CDR1 SGDLS, CDR2 YYNGEE. CDR3 length equals 18 residues. The V end lost 0 bases, the J end lost 0 bases, and 13 bases lay between the germline ends. Overall study findings and caveats: Roughly linear declines in TCR beta diversity per million T cells occurred with age. Aged donors had fewer naive CD4+ cells and lower diversity than long-lived donors.

J is TRBJ2-6 and V is TRBV9; tentatively, D is TRBD1 (5 bases). This TCR derives from a woman aged 40 to 50 in good health. Sequencing input: blood. CDR3 sequence: CASSVGSRAYSGANVLTF. As DNA, the CDR3 is TGTGCCAGCAGCGTAGGTAGCAGGGCCTACTCTGGGGCCAACGTCCTGACTTTC. The entire variable domain, with the rest obtained from reference TRBV9 and TRBJ2-6, is as follows: DSGVTQTPKHLITATGQRVTLRCSPRSGDLSVYWYQQSLDQGLQFLIQYYNGEERAKGNILERFSAQQFPDLHSELNLSSLELGDSALYFCASSVGSRAYSGANVLTFGAGSRLTVL.